This TCR beta chain comes out of a study of CD8 T cells in Susac syndrome. Random hexamers served to reverse transcribe roughly 0.5 to 1 ug RNA. Via MiXCR, TCRdb re-called the immunoSEQ multiplex PCR reads, giving one row per CDR3 protein. The sample carries 200,000 to 300,000 distinct CDR3 sequences, approximately 95% recorded once. CDR3 length equals 13 residues. V lost 8 bases and J 8 bases, leaving 16 bases between the germline ends. The V gene's germline CDR1 is SGHAT and CDR2 FQNNGV. Note on this clonotype: The antigen remains unidentified.

Whole-study findings and limits: The authors found no clonal expansion in Susac syndrome CD4+ T cell repertoires.

The sample was CD4+ T cells from PBMCs. The source of this sequence is a human donor with Susac syndrome. The chain has TRBV11-2 and TRBJ2-1; D possibly corresponds to TRBD2 (6 bases). CDR3 protein: CASGRWGSHEQFF. The DNA of the CDR3 is TGTGCCAGCGGGAGGTGGGGGTCTCATGAGCAGTTCTTC.